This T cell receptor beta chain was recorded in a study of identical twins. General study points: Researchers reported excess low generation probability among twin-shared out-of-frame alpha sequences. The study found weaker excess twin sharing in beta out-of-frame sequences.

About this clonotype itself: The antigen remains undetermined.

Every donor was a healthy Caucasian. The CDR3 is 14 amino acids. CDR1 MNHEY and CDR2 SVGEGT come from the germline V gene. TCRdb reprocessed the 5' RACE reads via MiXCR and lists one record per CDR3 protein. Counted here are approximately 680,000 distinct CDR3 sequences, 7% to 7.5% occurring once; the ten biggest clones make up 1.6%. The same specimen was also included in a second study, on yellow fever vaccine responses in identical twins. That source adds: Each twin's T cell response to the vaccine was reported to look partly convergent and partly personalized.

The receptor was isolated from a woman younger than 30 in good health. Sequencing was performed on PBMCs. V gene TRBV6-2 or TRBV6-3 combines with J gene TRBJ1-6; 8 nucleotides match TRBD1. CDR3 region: CASQGAEGWSPLHF. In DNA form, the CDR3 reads TGTGCTTCTCAGGGGGCGGAAGGTTGGTCACCCCTCCACTTT.